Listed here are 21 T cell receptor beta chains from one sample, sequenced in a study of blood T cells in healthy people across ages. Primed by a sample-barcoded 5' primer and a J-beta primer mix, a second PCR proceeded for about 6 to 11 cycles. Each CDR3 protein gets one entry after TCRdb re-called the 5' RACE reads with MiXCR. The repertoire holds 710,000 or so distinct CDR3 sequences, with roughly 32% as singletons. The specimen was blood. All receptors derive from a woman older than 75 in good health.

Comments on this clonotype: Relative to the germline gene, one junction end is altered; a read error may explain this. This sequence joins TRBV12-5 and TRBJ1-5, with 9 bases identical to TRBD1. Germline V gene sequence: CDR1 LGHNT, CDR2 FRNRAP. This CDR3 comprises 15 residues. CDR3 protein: CASGLATGGGQPRHF. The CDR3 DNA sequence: TGTGCTAGTGGTTTGGCTACAGGGGGCGGTCAGCCCCGGCATTTT.

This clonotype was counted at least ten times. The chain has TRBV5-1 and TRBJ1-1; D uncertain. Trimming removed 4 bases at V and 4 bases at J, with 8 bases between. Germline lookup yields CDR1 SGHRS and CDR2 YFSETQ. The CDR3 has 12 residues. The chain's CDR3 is CASSGRGTEAFF. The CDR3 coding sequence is TGCGCCAGCAGCGGCCGAGGCACTGAAGCTTTCTTT.

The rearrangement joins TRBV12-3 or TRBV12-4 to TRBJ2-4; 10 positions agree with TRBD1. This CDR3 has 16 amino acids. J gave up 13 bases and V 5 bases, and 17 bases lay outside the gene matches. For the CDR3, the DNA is TGTGCCAGCAGTGAACCACCGGGACAGGGGCCTCGGGCGCAGTACTTC. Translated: CASSEPPGQGPRAQYF.

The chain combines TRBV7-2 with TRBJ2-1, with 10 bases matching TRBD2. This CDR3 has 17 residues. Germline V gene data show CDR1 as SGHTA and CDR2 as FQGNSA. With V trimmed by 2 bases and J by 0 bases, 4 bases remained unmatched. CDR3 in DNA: TGTGCCAGCAGCTTAAAGCGGGGGGGGAGCTCCTACAATGAGCAGTTCTTC. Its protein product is CASSLKRGGSSYNEQFF.

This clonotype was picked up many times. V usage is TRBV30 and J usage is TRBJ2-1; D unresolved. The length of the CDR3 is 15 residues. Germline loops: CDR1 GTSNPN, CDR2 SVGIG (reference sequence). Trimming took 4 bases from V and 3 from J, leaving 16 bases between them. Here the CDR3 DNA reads TGTGCCTGGAACGAATCCCCTGAGATCTACAATGAGCAGTTCTTC. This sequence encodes CAWNESPEIYNEQFF.

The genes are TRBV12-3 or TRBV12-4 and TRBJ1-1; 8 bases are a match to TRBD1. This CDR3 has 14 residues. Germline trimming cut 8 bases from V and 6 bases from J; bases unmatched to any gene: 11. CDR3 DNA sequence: TGTGCCAGCGGAAACAGGGGGGGGATTTCTGAAGCTTTCTTT. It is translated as CASGNRGGISEAFF.

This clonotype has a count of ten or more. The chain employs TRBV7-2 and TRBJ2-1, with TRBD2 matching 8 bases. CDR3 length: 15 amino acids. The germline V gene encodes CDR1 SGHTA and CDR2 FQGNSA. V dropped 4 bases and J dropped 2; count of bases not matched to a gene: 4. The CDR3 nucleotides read TGTGCCAGCAGCTCGACGGGAGGGACCTACAATGAGCAGTTCTTC. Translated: CASSSTGGTYNEQFF. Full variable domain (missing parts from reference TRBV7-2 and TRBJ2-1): GAGVSQSPSNKVTEKGKDVELRCDPISGHTALYWYRQSLGQGLEFLIYFQGNSAPDKSGLPSDRFSAERTGGSVSTLTIQRTQQEDSAVYLCASSSTGGTYNEQFFGPGTRLTVL.

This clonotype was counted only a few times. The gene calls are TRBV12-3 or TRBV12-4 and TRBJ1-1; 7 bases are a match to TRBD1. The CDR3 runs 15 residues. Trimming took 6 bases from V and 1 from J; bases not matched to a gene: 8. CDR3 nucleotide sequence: TGTGCCAGCAGACCAACGACAGGGCCGAACACTGAAGCTTTCTTT. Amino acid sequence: CASRPTTGPNTEAFF.

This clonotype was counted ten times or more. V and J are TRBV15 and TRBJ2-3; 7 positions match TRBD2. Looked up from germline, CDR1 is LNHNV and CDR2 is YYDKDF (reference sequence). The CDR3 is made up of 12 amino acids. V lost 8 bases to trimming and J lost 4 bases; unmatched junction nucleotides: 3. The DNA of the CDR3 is TGTGCCACCGGGGGGGATGCAGATACGCAGTATTTT. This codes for CATGGDADTQYF.

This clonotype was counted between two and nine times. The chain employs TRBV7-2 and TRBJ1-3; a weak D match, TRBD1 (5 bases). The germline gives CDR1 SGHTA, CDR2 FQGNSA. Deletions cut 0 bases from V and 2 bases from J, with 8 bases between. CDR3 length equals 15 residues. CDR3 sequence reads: CASSLALQAGNTIYF. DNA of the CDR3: TGTGCCAGCAGCTTAGCGCTACAGGCTGGAAACACCATATATTTT. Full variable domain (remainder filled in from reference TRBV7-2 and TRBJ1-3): GAGVSQSPSNKVTEKGKDVELRCDPISGHTALYWYRQSLGQGLEFLIYFQGNSAPDKSGLPSDRFSAERTGGSVSTLTIQRTQQEDSAVYLCASSLALQAGNTIYFGEGSWLTVV.

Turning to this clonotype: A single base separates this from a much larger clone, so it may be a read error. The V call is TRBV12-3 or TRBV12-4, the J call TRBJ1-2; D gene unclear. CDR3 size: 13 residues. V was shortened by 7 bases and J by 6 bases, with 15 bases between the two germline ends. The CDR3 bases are TGTGCCAGCACCAAAACTCCGGAGAATGGCTACACCTTC. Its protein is CASTKTPENGYTF.

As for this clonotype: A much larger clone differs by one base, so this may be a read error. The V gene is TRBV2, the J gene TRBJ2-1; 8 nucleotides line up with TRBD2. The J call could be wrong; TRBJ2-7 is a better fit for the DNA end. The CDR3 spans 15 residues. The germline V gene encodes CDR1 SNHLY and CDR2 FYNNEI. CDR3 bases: TGTGCCAGCAGTCCCGGGGGGGGGTCCTACAATGAGCAGTACTTC. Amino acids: CASSPGGGSYNEQYF.

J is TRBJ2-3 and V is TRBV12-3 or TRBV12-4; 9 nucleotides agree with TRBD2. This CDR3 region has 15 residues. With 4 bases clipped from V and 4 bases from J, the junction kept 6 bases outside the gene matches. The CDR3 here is CASSWAGGAPDTQYF. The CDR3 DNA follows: TGTGCCAGCAGTTGGGCGGGGGGGGCCCCAGATACGCAGTATTTT.

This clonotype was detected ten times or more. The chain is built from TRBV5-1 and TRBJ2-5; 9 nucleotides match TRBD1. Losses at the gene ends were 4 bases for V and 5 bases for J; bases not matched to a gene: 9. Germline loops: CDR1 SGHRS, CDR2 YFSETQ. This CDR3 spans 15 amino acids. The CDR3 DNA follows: TGCGCCAGCAGCCCAGGGACAGGGACGGAGGAGACCCAGTACTTC. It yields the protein CASSPGTGTEETQYF.

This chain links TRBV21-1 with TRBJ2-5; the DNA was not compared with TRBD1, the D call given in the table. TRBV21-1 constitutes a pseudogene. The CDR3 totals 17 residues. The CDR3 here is CASSKDVTGGVGETQYF. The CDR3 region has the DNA TGTGCCAGCAGCAAAGATGTGACAGGGGGAGTCGGGGAGACCCAGTACTTC.

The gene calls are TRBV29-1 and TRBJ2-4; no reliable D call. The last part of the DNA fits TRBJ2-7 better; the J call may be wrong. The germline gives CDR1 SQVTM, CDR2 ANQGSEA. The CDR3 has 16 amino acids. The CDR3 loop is CSVEDLGTNPRYEQYF. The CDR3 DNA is TGCAGCGTTGAAGATCTTGGCACCAACCCGAGATACGAGCAGTACTTC.

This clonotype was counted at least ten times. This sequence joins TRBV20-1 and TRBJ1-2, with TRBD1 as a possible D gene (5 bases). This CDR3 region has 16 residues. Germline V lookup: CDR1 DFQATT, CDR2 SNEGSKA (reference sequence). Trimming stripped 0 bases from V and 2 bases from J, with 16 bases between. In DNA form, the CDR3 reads TGCAGTGCTAGAGATACGCAGGGAGCCGCGAACTATGGCTACACCTTC. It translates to CSARDTQGAANYGYTF.

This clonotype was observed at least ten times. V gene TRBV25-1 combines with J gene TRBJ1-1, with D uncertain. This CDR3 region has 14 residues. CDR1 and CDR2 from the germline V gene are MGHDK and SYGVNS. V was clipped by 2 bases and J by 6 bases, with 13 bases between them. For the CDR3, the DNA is TGTGCCAGCAGTGAAGGGGTCAGAGGGTCTGAAGCTTTCTTT. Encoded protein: CASSEGVRGSEAFF.

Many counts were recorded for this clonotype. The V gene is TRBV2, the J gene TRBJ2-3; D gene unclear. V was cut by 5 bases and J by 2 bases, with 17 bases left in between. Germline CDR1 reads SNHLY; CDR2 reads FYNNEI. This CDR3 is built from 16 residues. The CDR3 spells CASSRSASVNTDTQYF. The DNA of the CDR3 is TGTGCCAGCAGTAGAAGTGCCTCGGTGAACACAGATACGCAGTATTTT.

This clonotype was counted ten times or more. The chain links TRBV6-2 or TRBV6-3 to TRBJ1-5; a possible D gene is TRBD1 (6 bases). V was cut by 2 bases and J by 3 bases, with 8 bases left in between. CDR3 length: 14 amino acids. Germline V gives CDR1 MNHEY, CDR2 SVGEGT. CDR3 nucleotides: TGTGCCAGCAGTTACGGGACAAACAATCAGCCCCAGCATTTT. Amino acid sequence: CASSYGTNNQPQHF.

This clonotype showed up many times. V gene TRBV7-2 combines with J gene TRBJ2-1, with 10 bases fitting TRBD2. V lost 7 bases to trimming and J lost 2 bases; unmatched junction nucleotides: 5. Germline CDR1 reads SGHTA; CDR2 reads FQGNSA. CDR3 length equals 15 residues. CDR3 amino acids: CASIERGGTYNEQFF. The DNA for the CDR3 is TGTGCCAGCATCGAGCGGGGGGGTACCTACAATGAGCAGTTCTTC.